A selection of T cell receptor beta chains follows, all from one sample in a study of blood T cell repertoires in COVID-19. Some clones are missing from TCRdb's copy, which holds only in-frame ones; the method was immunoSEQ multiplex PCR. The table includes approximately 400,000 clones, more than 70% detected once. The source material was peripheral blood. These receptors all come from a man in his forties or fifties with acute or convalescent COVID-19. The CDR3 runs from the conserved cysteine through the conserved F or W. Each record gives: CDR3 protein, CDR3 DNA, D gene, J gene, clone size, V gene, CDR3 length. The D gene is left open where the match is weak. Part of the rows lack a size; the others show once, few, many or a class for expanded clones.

CDR3aa: CAISGAGGREQYF
CDR3nt: TGTGCCATCAGTGGAGCGGGGGGGCGAGAGCAGTACTTC
d_gene: TRBD2
j_gene: TRBJ2-7
abundance: -
v_gene: TRBV10-3
len: 13

CDR3aa: CASSRTGWNNEKLFF
CDR3nt: TGTGCCAGCAGTCGCACAGGGTGGAATAATGAAAAACTGTTTTTT
d_gene: -
j_gene: TRBJ1-4
abundance: -
v_gene: TRBV28
len: 15

CDR3aa: CASSGGPDGSYGYTF
CDR3nt: TGTGCCAGCAGTGGGGGGCCCGACGGTTCCTATGGCTACACCTTC
d_gene: -
j_gene: TRBJ1-2
abundance: -
v_gene: TRBV2
len: 15

CDR3aa: CASSPFSTTTGEKLFF
CDR3nt: TGTGCCAGCAGCCCATTTAGCACCACAACTGGTGAAAAACTGTTTTTT
d_gene: -
j_gene: TRBJ1-4
abundance: -
v_gene: TRBV14
len: 16

CDR3aa: CAWSVRVGSPVGNIQYF
CDR3nt: TGTGCCTGGAGTGTACGAGTAGGGAGCCCGGTCGGAAACATTCAGTACTTC
d_gene: -
j_gene: TRBJ2-4
abundance: -
v_gene: TRBV30
len: 17

CDR3aa: CASSAFAGRETQYF
CDR3nt: TGTGCCAGCAGTGCTTTTGCAGGGCGGGAGACGCAGTATTTT
d_gene: TRBD2
j_gene: TRBJ2-3
abundance: -
v_gene: TRBV6-4
len: 14

CDR3aa: CASSLEGAGFQPQHF
CDR3nt: TGTGCCAGCAGTTTAGAGGGAGCTGGGTTTCAGCCCCAGCATTTT
d_gene: -
j_gene: TRBJ1-5
abundance: once
v_gene: TRBV27
len: 15

CDR3aa: CASSFGLGGQPQHF
CDR3nt: TGTGCCAGCAGTTTCGGACTAGGGGGGCAGCCCCAGCATTTT
d_gene: -
j_gene: TRBJ1-5
abundance: -
v_gene: TRBV28
len: 14

CDR3aa: CASSYNPGATEAFF
CDR3nt: TGTGCCAGCAGTTACAACCCAGGGGCCACTGAAGCTTTCTTT
d_gene: -
j_gene: TRBJ1-1
abundance: -
v_gene: TRBV6-6
len: 14

CDR3aa: CASSQGDRDTGELFF
CDR3nt: TGTGCCAGCAGCCAAGGAGACAGGGACACCGGGGAGCTGTTTTTT
d_gene: TRBD1
j_gene: TRBJ2-2
abundance: -
v_gene: TRBV4-2
len: 15

CDR3aa: CASSPGQRSSYEQYF
CDR3nt: TGCGCCAGCAGCCCGGGACAGAGAAGCTCCTACGAGCAGTACTTC
d_gene: TRBD1
j_gene: TRBJ2-7
abundance: -
v_gene: TRBV4-1
len: 15

CDR3aa: CASKPGQLSSYEQYF
CDR3nt: TGTGCCAGCAAACCCGGACAGCTAAGTTCCTACGAGCAGTACTTC
d_gene: -
j_gene: TRBJ2-7
abundance: -
v_gene: TRBV6-6
len: 15

CDR3aa: CASRPPRGGNSPLHF
CDR3nt: TGTGCCAGCCGCCCACCTCGGGGGGGGAATTCACCCCTCCACTTT
d_gene: -
j_gene: TRBJ1-6
abundance: -
v_gene: TRBV28
len: 15

CDR3aa: CASSLGLDTGELFF
CDR3nt: TGTGCCAGCTCACTGGGACTCGACACCGGGGAGCTGTTTTTT
d_gene: -
j_gene: TRBJ2-2
abundance: -
v_gene: TRBV18
len: 14

CDR3aa: CASSVVVGPGTDTQYF
CDR3nt: TGTGCCAGCAGTGTAGTAGTTGGTCCTGGCACAGATACGCAGTATTTT
d_gene: -
j_gene: TRBJ2-3
abundance: -
v_gene: TRBV2
len: 16

CDR3aa: CASSPSGGSYEQYF
CDR3nt: TGTGCCAGCAGTCCTAGCGGGGGGTCCTACGAGCAGTACTTC
d_gene: TRBD2
j_gene: TRBJ2-7
abundance: -
v_gene: TRBV6-6
len: 14

CDR3aa: CASSLWDRPSGGELFF
CDR3nt: TGTGCCAGCAGCTTGTGGGACAGACCTTCGGGCGGGGAGCTGTTTTTT
d_gene: TRBD1
j_gene: TRBJ2-2
abundance: -
v_gene: TRBV5-4
len: 16

CDR3aa: CASSLDGQNTEAFF
CDR3nt: TGTGCCAGCAGCTTAGACGGTCAGAACACTGAAGCTTTCTTT
d_gene: -
j_gene: TRBJ1-1
abundance: few
v_gene: TRBV7-9
len: 14

CDR3aa: CASSLFHSRGDTGELFF
CDR3nt: TGTGCCAGCAGTTTATTTCACTCCCGGGGGGACACCGGGGAGCTGTTTTTT
d_gene: TRBD2
j_gene: TRBJ2-2
abundance: -
v_gene: TRBV28
len: 17

CDR3aa: CASSISGGSNQPQHF
CDR3nt: TGTGCCAGCTCAATTTCGGGGGGTAGCAATCAGCCCCAGCATTTT
d_gene: -
j_gene: TRBJ1-5
abundance: -
v_gene: TRBV18
len: 15

CDR3aa: CASSLGTTSGEETQYF
CDR3nt: TGTGCCAGCAGCTTAGGTACGACTAGCGGAGAAGAGACCCAGTACTTC
d_gene: TRBD2
j_gene: TRBJ2-5
abundance: -
v_gene: TRBV7-9
len: 16

CDR3aa: CSVYTPRGTEAFF
CDR3nt: TGCAGCGTCTACACGCCTCGGGGGACTGAAGCTTTCTTT
d_gene: -
j_gene: TRBJ1-1
abundance: -
v_gene: TRBV29-1
len: 13

CDR3aa: CASRGRGFVETQYF
CDR3nt: TGTGCCAGCAGGGGCAGGGGATTCGTTGAGACCCAGTACTTC
d_gene: -
j_gene: TRBJ2-5
abundance: -
v_gene: TRBV6-5
len: 14

CDR3aa: CASSDEFGTNEKLFF
CDR3nt: TGTGCCAGCAGCGACGAATTCGGGACTAATGAAAAACTGTTTTTT
d_gene: -
j_gene: TRBJ1-4
abundance: -
v_gene: TRBV9
len: 15

CDR3aa: CASSLLARYEQFF
CDR3nt: TGTGCCAGCAGTTTACTGGCCAGGTATGAGCAGTTCTTC
d_gene: -
j_gene: TRBJ2-1
abundance: -
v_gene: TRBV28
len: 13

CDR3aa: CASNSAGSRTDTQYF
CDR3nt: TGTGCCAGTAACTCGGCGGGGAGCCGCACAGATACGCAGTATTTT
d_gene: -
j_gene: TRBJ2-3
abundance: -
v_gene: TRBV19
len: 15

CDR3aa: CASSQQRGDTQYF
CDR3nt: TGTGCCAGCAGCCAACAACGGGGGGATACGCAGTATTTT
d_gene: -
j_gene: TRBJ2-3
abundance: -
v_gene: TRBV3-1/TRBV3-2
len: 13

CDR3aa: CASSRDSYNSPLHF
CDR3nt: TGTGCCAGCAGTAGGGACAGCTATAATTCACCCCTCCACTTT
d_gene: TRBD1
j_gene: TRBJ1-6
abundance: few
v_gene: TRBV28
len: 14

CDR3aa: CASSRVQREAFF
CDR3nt: TGTGCCAGCAGCAGGGTACAACGTGAAGCTTTCTTT
d_gene: -
j_gene: TRBJ1-1
abundance: -
v_gene: TRBV2
len: 12

CDR3aa: CASSPGTVKNIQYF
CDR3nt: TGTGCCAGCAGCCCTGGGACAGTCAAAAACATTCAGTACTTC
d_gene: TRBD1
j_gene: TRBJ2-4
abundance: -
v_gene: TRBV2
len: 14

CDR3aa: CASSPPHRIYGYTF
CDR3nt: TGTGCCAGCTCACCACCGCACAGAATCTATGGCTACACCTTC
d_gene: -
j_gene: TRBJ1-2
abundance: -
v_gene: TRBV18
len: 14

CDR3aa: CASSLLDRGKLFF
CDR3nt: TGTGCCAGTAGTCTCCTGGACAGGGGAAAACTGTTTTTT
d_gene: TRBD1
j_gene: TRBJ1-4
abundance: -
v_gene: TRBV19
len: 13

CDR3aa: CASSQGGFGNEQFF
CDR3nt: TGCGCCAGCAGCCAAGGAGGGTTCGGGAATGAGCAGTTCTTC
d_gene: -
j_gene: TRBJ2-1
abundance: -
v_gene: TRBV4-1
len: 14

CDR3aa: CASSLVGGSGNTEAFF
CDR3nt: TGCGCCAGCAGCTTGGTTGGGGGGTCCGGGAACACTGAAGCTTTCTTT
d_gene: -
j_gene: TRBJ1-1
abundance: -
v_gene: TRBV5-1
len: 16

CDR3aa: CAIRSRGNRQETQYF
CDR3nt: TGTGCCATCAGGTCTCGGGGGAATAGGCAAGAGACCCAGTACTTC
d_gene: -
j_gene: TRBJ2-5
abundance: -
v_gene: TRBV10-3
len: 15

CDR3aa: CASSHRQGINGYTF
CDR3nt: TGTGCCAGCAGCCATCGACAGGGGATCAATGGCTACACCTTC
d_gene: TRBD1
j_gene: TRBJ1-2
abundance: -
v_gene: TRBV5-4
len: 14

CDR3aa: CASSLARLTGVSAWDTEAFF
CDR3nt: TGTGCCAGCAGCTTAGCGCGTTTAACGGGGGTGTCGGCGTGGGACACTGAAGCTTTCTTT
d_gene: -
j_gene: TRBJ1-1
abundance: -
v_gene: TRBV7-6
len: 20

CDR3aa: CASSAGWGYNEQFF
CDR3nt: TGTGCCAGCAGCGCGGGGTGGGGCTACAATGAGCAGTTCTTC
d_gene: -
j_gene: TRBJ2-1
abundance: -
v_gene: TRBV9
len: 14

CDR3aa: CASSVDRNYGYTF
CDR3nt: TGTGCCAGCAGCGTGGACAGAAACTATGGCTACACCTTC
d_gene: -
j_gene: TRBJ1-2
abundance: many
v_gene: TRBV5-5
len: 13

CDR3aa: CASNSVRGVGQPQHF
CDR3nt: -
d_gene: -
j_gene: TRBJ1-5
abundance: -
v_gene: TRBV19
len: 15

CDR3aa: CASSYLGQGAGYGYTF
CDR3nt: TGTGCCAGCAGCTACTTGGGACAGGGGGCGGGCTATGGCTACACCTTC
d_gene: TRBD1
j_gene: TRBJ1-2
abundance: -
v_gene: TRBV7-2
len: 16

CDR3aa: CASQGFAYNEQFF
CDR3nt: TGTGCCAGCCAGGGTTTTGCCTACAATGAGCAGTTCTTC
d_gene: -
j_gene: TRBJ2-1
abundance: -
v_gene: TRBV7-9
len: 13

CDR3aa: CASSLGTEQPQHF
CDR3nt: TGTGCCAGCAGCTTAGGGACAGAACAGCCCCAGCATTTT
d_gene: -
j_gene: TRBJ1-5
abundance: -
v_gene: TRBV7-9
len: 13

CDR3aa: CASSPRQVNEQFF
CDR3nt: TGTGCCAGTAGTCCGCGACAGGTAAATGAGCAGTTCTTC
d_gene: -
j_gene: TRBJ2-1
abundance: -
v_gene: TRBV19
len: 13

CDR3aa: CASSFRQGGTEAFF
CDR3nt: TGCGCCAGCAGCTTCCGACAGGGCGGGACTGAAGCTTTCTTT
d_gene: TRBD1
j_gene: TRBJ1-1
abundance: few
v_gene: TRBV5-1
len: 14

CDR3aa: CACVNYRGLRTEAFF
CDR3nt: TGTGCCTGCGTAAATTACAGGGGGCTGAGGACTGAAGCTTTCTTT
d_gene: TRBD1
j_gene: TRBJ1-1
abundance: -
v_gene: TRBV30
len: 15

CDR3aa: CASSSRSSGGSEAFF
CDR3nt: TGTGCCAGCAGCTCCAGATCCTCTGGGGGCTCTGAAGCTTTCTTT
d_gene: -
j_gene: TRBJ1-1
abundance: -
v_gene: TRBV7-9
len: 15

CDR3aa: CASSLEGTGGTYGYTF
CDR3nt: TGCGCCAGCAGCTTGGAGGGGACAGGGGGCACCTATGGCTACACCTTC
d_gene: TRBD1
j_gene: TRBJ1-2
abundance: -
v_gene: TRBV5-1
len: 16

CDR3aa: CASSEALDRGFEQFF
CDR3nt: TGTGCCAGCAGTGAAGCGCTAGACAGGGGTTTTGAGCAGTTCTTC
d_gene: TRBD1
j_gene: TRBJ2-1
abundance: few
v_gene: TRBV2
len: 15

CDR3aa: CASSWTGYEQYF
CDR3nt: TGTGCCAGCAGTTGGACAGGCTACGAGCAGTACTTC
d_gene: TRBD1
j_gene: TRBJ2-7
abundance: once
v_gene: TRBV2
len: 12

CDR3aa: CASSPPGQLSSGNTIYF
CDR3nt: TGTGCCAGCAGCCCTCCGGGACAGCTGAGCTCTGGAAACACCATATATTTT
d_gene: TRBD1
j_gene: TRBJ1-3
abundance: -
v_gene: TRBV7-9
len: 17